This T cell receptor (beta chain) was sequenced during a study of blood T cell repertoires in COVID-19 (dated by TCRdb to the early 2020s). For the wider study: The collaborator samples originated in the United States, Italy and Spain and spanned the acute and convalescent phases of COVID-19. The material from the prospective study consisted of cDNA or gDNA derived from T cells, B-cell-depleted T cells, or PBMCs. Deeply sampled blood TCRbeta repertoires from subjects exposed to, actively infected with, or recovered from COVID-19 were included in the dataset. The repertoires were made available in a free public database intended to serve as a resource for research on the immune response to SARS-CoV-2. Samples were obtained from the ongoing ImmuneRACE study (first 160 participants) and from over 1,000 subjects provided by 6 global collaborators. The sample metadata nearly always contained a de-identified subject ID, COVID-19 status, age in years and sex. Where available, HLA class I and class II types were taken from metadata supplied by the sample provider and were not determined by assay-based typing. Overall study results and their limits: The amount of clinical and demographic metadata varied by source and participant and was provided uncurated.

About this clone itself: This clone's antigen is unknown. Per-base quality was not reported, and no clone a single base away is much larger than it.

Each collaborating institution followed its own protocols to collect whole blood in K2EDTA tubes. For TCRbeta analysis, collaborator samples were shipped as frozen whole blood, as isolated PBMCs, or as DNA extracted from either sample type. TCRbeta CDR3 regions were amplified from genomic DNA using the immunoSEQ Assay, a bias-controlled multiplex PCR. The source study handled its data this way. The number of nucleated cells in each sample was estimated by amplification of reference gene primers within the assay. Sequence reads were collapsed and filtered to measure the absolute abundance of every unique TCRbeta CDR3 rearrangement. For each sample, productive Simpson clonality was calculated by taking the square root of Simpson's diversity index across productive rearrangements. TCRdb limited this immuneACCESS table to in-frame rearrangements with V and J called. A share of clones is missing; checked studies link under half to unresolved V genes, and the rest is unexplained. That table is the source of V, J and clone size, and D and trimming were worked out from the DNA. The sample data list approximately 70,000 clones, and roughly 87% of these were observed just once. The top ten clones comprise 18% of the sample.

Input material: peripheral blood. The TCR was taken from a human donor in a cohort sampled during active COVID-19.

The encoded CDR3 is CASSERPRQASYEKLFF. The DNA is as follows: TGTGCCAGCAGTGAAAGGCCTAGGCAAGCTTCTTATGAAAAACTGTTTTTT. The chain joins TRBV2 to TRBJ1-4, with the identity of the D gene unclear. At the junction V is shortened by 2 bases and J by 6 bases, with 19 bases in between. Per the germline V gene, SNHLY is the CDR1 and FYNNEI is the CDR2. From the cysteine up to the phenylalanine, the CDR3 has a length of 17 residues. Only the CDR3 region is kept as DNA, spanning 51 bases read in frame from base 1.